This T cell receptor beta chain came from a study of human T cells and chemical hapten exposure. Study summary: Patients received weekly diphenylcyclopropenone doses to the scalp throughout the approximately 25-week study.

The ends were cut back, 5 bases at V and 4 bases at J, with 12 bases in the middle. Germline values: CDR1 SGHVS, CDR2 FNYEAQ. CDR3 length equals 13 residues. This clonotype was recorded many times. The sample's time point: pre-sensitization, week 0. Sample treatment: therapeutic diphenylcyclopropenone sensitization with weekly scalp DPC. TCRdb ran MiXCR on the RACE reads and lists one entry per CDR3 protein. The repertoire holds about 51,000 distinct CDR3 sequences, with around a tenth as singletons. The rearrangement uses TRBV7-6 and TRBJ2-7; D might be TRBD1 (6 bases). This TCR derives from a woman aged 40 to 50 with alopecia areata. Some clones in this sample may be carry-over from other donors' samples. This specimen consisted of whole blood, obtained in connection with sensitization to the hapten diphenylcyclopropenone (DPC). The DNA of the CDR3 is TGTGCCAGCAGCCTCCGGGACAAGTACGAGCAGTACTTC. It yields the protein CASSLRDKYEQYF.